This TCR beta chain was identified during a study of cytomegalovirus exposure and HLA in healthy donors (dated 2017 in TCRdb). About the investigation overall: An earlier analysis of some 600 of the donors reported 250 to 350 Gb of sequence data and 95 million to 120 million unique TCR beta sequences obtained from some 170 million T cells. An early release that covered about 600 HLA-typed donors contained about 300 gigabases of sequencing data and 75 million to 100 million unique TCR sequences. Of the roughly 400 genotyped donors, 75% to 85% were placed in the genetic ancestry cluster associated with self-reported Caucasian donors. The study was designed to test whether signatures of past pathogen exposure could be identified by cataloging public T cell receptors. The study used immunosequencing to profile the T cell repertoires of 600 to 850 subjects and linked those repertoires to cytomegalovirus serostatus. A separate validation cohort of roughly 120 different subjects was used in addition to the approximately 610-subject first cohort. The study combined high-throughput TCR immunosequencing, statistical association of individual TCRs with disease status, and machine learning to predict cytomegalovirus infection status. A later analysis re-examined previously published TCR beta repertoires from 600 to 700 donors and added high-resolution HLA genotyping to investigate patterns of TCR occurrence. The later analysis used no new phenotypic data to find candidate immune exposures, relying instead on TCR beta sequences and their occurrence across donors. An earlier analysis of nearly 600 of the donors applied high-throughput TCR beta sequencing to assess whether each TCR beta V gene segment acted as functional or pseudogenic. Alongside the repertoire data, information on donor age, sex, ethnicity and CMV serostatus was compiled. A later genetic analysis used genome-wide SNP genotypes for about 65% of the 666 donors, treating that subset as a discovery cohort. Every repertoire in the discovery cohort had been generated on one and the same sequencing platform. Class I and class II HLA loci were covered by the typing at four-digit resolution. Typing coverage varied by locus: about 629-630 donors for A, B, C, DRB1 and DQB1; under 550 for DQA1; over 600 for DPA1; roughly 470 for DPB1. Roughly five DR-DQ haplotypes were treated as single units for association and clustering because of strong linkage in the cohort. Among almost 400 genotyped donors of the cohort, an average of 235,054 unique TCR beta nucleotide sequences were sequenced per donor, around 20% of them non-productive.

CDR1 and CDR2 were assigned from the germline V gene (reference sequence) as MNHEY and SMNVEV. The CDR3 has 13 amino acids, counting the end cysteine and phenylalanine. The entry retains the CDR3 DNA only, 39 bases that are in frame from base 1. The V end loses 6 bases and the J end loses 4 bases, and a stretch of 11 bases separates them. What the authors observed across the whole study: Because the 87-base-pair reads could not distinguish some IMGT-functional V segments, including TRBV6-2 and TRBV6-3, those segments were excluded. Cytomegalovirus status was reported to be diagnosed by the classifier with high specificity and sensitivity in both the original and validation cohorts. Assigning TCR associations to individual alleles was difficult when HLA alleles, especially DR and DQ, strongly co-occurred. According to a later analysis, parvovirus B19, influenza, CMV and Epstein-Barr virus appeared linked to several top co-occurrence clusters. A later analysis found that most CMV-associated TCR beta chains appeared HLA-restricted, with HLA associations seemingly driven largely by CMV exposure. Broadly in line with IMGT annotations, most TCR beta V segments showed up in productive rearrangements about 90% or about 30% of the time in an earlier analysis of some 590 of the donors. Immune exposure information for the cohort was limited to CMV serostatus. In a later analysis, HLA-associated TCR beta chains were found to be more clonally expanded and to have lower generation probabilities than equally common non-associated chains. In a later genetic analysis, fewer N-insertions in productive TCRs were reported among donors in an Asian-associated ancestry cluster than the approximately 670-donor mean. This cohort had only TCR beta chains sequenced, and the lack of alpha or paired-chain data limited which features could be detected. While some public TCRs were present in many individuals, most TCR sequences turned up only very rarely across donors. A few of the identified cytomegalovirus-associated TCR beta chains were confirmed in vitro to be specific for cytomegalovirus antigens. A later genetic analysis associated a missense DCLRE1C variant with V-gene and J-gene trimming of TCR beta chains, and an independent cohort replicated the association. The sequencing pipeline was judged likely to have produced a cluster of highly shared sequence variants as a technical artifact. In a later analysis, some 18,000 TCR beta sequences were associated with specific HLA alleles at a false discovery rate of 0.05. The presence/absence analyses assumed that sequencing depth was roughly uniform across donors, and that assumption may not be true. Because HLA typing was missing for some donors at each locus, association tests included only the typed subset. The study listed 164 TCR beta chains as associated with cytomegalovirus. A further reported finding was that TCR beta sequences accurately predicted the HLA-A and HLA-B alleles for most subjects in the first cohort. Linkage disequilibrium might explain the correlated functional status among segregating V segments, but an unknown experimental factor could not be ruled out. A later analysis found that TCR association rates varied across HLA loci, with DRB1 alleles showing the most associated TCRs and HLA-C alleles the fewest. It was suggested by the authors that the approach could potentially be generalized to other disease states and immunological phenotypes. Because counts were too low, approximately 15 rarely observed V segments, including chromosome 9 orphons, were excluded from the earlier analysis of some 590 of the donors.

A word on this clone: Its antigen specificity is not known. Base qualities are missing; no much larger clone stands one base away.

The cohort comprised some 700 healthy bone marrow donors. At the time of sampling, every cohort member was nominally healthy, though immune exposures that went unrecorded were likely present. The donor tested CMV seropositive, placing the donor among the roughly 300 seropositive members of the cohort. Each donor provided a peripheral blood sample, and peripheral blood mononuclear cells were used for TCR beta sequencing. The Qiagen DNeasy Blood Extraction Kit was used to extract genomic DNA from the blood cell samples. Receptor libraries were prepared by the immunoSEQ multiplex PCR assay. The multiplex PCR relied on a mix of 60 forward primers for TCR Vbeta segments and 13 reverse primers for TCR Jbeta segments. The CDR3 region of rearranged TCR beta genes was amplified from genomic DNA by a multiplex PCR assay. The amplified TCR beta libraries were sequenced on the Illumina HiSeq System as 87-base-pair reads. The original methods were these. In a later analysis, some 80 million unique TCR beta chains were counted across the 650 to 700 repertoires, and approximately 11 million of these chains were shared by at least two donors. A nearest-neighbor algorithm error-corrected the raw reads and collapsed the reads into unique sequences, merging closely related sequences to remove PCR and sequencing errors. Alignment of CDR3 sequences to IMGT reference sequences was used to assign V, D and J gene segments. For a sequence to be retained, a match of at least six nucleotides to both a V gene segment and a J gene segment was required. A rearrangement was called productive if the CDR3 had no stop codons and remained in frame with V and J, and every other rearrangement was called non-productive. Following IMGT convention, CDR3 was defined as the stretch from the second conserved V-encoded cysteine to the conserved J-encoded phenylalanine. Sequences without an unambiguous match to a single V gene segment were excluded from the earlier analysis of 450 to 750 of the donors. An earlier analysis of fewer than 750 of the donors classified V segments as functional when productive rearrangements were above 56.7% and as segregating when the standard deviation between donors was above 5%. A statistical classification framework was built to diagnose cytomegalovirus status from the catalog of TCR beta chain sequences. V and J gene assignment, in a later analysis, came from comparing TCR nucleotide sequences with IMGT/GENE-DB human TR gene sequences. A later analysis assigned CDR3 sequences and most-parsimonious VDJ recombination scenarios with the TCRdist pipeline. In a later analysis, each TCR beta chain was defined by its CDR3 amino acid sequence together with its V-gene family, and reads lacking a unique V-gene family were excluded. In a later analysis, fewer than 650 highly shared, low-generation-probability nucleotide sequences were removed to address suspected cross-contamination and a sequencing artifact. In a later analysis, a clonal expansion index was calculated for each public chain from normalized within-repertoire ranks of inferred template counts. In a later analysis, generation probabilities were computed with a VDJ recombination model fitted to out-of-frame rearrangements, and the resulting probabilities were checked against IGoR. Hypergeometric tests were used in a later analysis to score TCR-TCR, TCR-HLA and TCR-CMV co-occurrence, with a repertoire-size bias correction applied to the TCR pairs. A later analysis estimated false discovery rates by permuting HLA or CMV assignments 20 times. In a later analysis, co-occurring TCRs were grouped using DBSCAN, and TCRdist sequence similarity was added for clustering within HLA-allele-positive subsets. Repertoires with fewer than 30,000 or more than 120,000 public chains, plus five repertoires with anomalous nucleotide sharing, were excluded from co-occurrence clustering. The source is immuneACCESS, and TCRdb retained only in-frame sequences with V and J called. Part of the clones is not carried over; for the studies checked, unresolved V genes explain less than half of this, and the remainder is unexplained. D and trimming come from the DNA, and the V and J calls and clone size come from that table. The table for this sample lists over 100,000 clones; over 70% of them were counted only once. The ten largest clones capture roughly 2% of the sample.

This clonotype originated in a middle-aged woman in good health and CMV-seropositive. The V and J segments used are TRBV27 and TRBJ2-3, with the D gene too uncertain to name. The sequenced material came from PBMCs. The DNA is as follows: TGTGCCAGCAGATTTCTAACCGCAGATACGCAGTATTTT. It encodes CASRFLTADTQYF.